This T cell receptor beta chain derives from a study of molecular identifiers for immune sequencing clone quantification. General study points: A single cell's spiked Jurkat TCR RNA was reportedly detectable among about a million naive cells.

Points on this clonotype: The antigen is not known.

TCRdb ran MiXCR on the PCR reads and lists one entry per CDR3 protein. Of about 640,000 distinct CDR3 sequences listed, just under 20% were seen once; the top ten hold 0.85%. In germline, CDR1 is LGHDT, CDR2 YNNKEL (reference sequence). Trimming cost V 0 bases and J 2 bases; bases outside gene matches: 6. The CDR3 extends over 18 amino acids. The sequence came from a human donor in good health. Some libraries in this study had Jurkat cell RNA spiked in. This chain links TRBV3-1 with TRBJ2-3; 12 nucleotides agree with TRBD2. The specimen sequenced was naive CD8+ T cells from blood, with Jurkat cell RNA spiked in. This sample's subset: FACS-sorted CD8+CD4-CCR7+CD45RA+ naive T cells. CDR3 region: CASSQDSSGGVFTDTQYF. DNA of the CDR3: TGTGCCAGCAGCCAAGACTCTAGCGGGGGGGTTTTCACAGATACGCAGTATTTT.